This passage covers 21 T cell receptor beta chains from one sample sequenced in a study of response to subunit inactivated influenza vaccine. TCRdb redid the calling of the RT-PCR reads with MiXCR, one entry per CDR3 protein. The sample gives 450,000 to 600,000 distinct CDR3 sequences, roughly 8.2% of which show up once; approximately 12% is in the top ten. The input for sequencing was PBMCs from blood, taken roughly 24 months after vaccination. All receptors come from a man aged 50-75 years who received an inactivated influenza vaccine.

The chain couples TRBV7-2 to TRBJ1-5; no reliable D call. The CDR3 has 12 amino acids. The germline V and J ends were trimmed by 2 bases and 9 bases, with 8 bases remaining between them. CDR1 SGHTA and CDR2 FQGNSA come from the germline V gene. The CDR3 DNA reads TGTGCCAGCAGCTTACCAGAGGGGCCCCAGCATTTT. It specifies CASSLPEGPQHF.

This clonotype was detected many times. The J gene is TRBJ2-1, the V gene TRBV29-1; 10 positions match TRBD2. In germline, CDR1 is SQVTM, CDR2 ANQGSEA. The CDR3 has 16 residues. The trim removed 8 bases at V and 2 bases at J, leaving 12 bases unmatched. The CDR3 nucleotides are TGCAGCAGCATGCGAGCGGGGGGGGGAACCTACAATGAGCAGTTCTTC. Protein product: CSSMRAGGGTYNEQFF.

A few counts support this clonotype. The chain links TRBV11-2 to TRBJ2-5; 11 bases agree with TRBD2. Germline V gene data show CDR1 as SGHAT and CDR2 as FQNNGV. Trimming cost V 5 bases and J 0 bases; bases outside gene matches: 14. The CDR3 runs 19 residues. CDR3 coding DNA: TGTGCCAGCAGCCCAACCCCCCTACTAGCGGGAGCACACCAAGAGACCCAGTACTTC. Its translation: CASSPTPLLAGAHQETQYF.

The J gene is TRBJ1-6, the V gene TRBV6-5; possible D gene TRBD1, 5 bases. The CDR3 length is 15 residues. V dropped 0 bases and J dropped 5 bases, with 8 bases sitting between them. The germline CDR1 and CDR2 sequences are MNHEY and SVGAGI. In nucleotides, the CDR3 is TGTGCCAGCAGTTACTCTGTGGGGGATAATTCACCCCTCCACTTT. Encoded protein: CASSYSVGDNSPLHF.

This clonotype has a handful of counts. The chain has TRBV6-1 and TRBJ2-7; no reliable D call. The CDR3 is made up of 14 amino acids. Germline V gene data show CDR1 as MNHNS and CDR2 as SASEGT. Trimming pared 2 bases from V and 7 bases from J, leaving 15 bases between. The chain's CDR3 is CASSENGSTREQYF. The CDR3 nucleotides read TGTGCCAGCAGTGAAAACGGTTCCACGCGGGAGCAGTACTTC.

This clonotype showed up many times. DNA of the CDR3: TGTGCCAGCAGCTCCAATGTCTACGAGCAGTACTTC. Encoded protein: CASSSNVYEQYF. The J gene is TRBJ2-7, the V gene TRBV7-2, with D hard to call. The germline CDR1 and CDR2 sequences are SGHTA and FQGNSA. V gave up 4 bases and J gave up 3 bases, with 7 bases separating them. The CDR3 consists of 12 residues.

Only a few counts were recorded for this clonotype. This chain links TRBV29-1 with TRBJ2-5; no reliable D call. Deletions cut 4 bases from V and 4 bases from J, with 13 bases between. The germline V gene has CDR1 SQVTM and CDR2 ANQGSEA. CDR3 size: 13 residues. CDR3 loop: CSVVELVGETQYF. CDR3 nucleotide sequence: TGCAGCGTTGTAGAGTTGGTAGGAGAGACCCAGTACTTC.

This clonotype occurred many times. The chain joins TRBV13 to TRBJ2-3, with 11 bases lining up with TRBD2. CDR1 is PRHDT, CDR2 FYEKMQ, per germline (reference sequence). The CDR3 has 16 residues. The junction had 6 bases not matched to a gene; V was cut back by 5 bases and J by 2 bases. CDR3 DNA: TGTGCCAGCAGCGCCCGACTAGCGGGACCCACAGATACGCAGTATTTT. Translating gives CASSARLAGPTDTQYF.

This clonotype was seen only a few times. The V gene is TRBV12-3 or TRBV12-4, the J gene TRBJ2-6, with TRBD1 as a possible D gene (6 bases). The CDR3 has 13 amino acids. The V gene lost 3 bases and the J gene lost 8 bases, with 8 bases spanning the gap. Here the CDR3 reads CASSLRGTNVLTF. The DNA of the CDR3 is TGTGCCAGCAGTTTGAGGGGGACCAACGTCCTGACTTTC.

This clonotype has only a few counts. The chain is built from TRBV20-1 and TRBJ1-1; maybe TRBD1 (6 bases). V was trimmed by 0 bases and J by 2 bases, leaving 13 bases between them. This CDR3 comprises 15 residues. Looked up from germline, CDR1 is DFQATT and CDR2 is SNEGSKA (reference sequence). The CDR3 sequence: CSAREPGHLNTEAFF. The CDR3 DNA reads TGCAGTGCTAGAGAACCGGGACACCTAAACACTGAAGCTTTCTTT.

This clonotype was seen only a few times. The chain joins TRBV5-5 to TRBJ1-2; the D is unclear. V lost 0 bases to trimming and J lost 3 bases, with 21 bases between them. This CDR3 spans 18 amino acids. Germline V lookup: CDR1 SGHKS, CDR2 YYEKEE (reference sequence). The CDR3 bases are TGTGCCAGCAGCTTGGGTCAGCGAAGGGTATTTGGGGACTATGGCTACACCTTC. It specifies CASSLGQRRVFGDYGYTF.

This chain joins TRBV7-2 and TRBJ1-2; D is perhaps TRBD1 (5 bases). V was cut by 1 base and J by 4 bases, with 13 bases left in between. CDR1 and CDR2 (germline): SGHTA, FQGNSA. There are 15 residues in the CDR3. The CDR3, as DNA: TGTGCCAGCAGCTTAGGCAATGGGGGTATCTATGGCTACACCTTC. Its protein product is CASSLGNGGIYGYTF.

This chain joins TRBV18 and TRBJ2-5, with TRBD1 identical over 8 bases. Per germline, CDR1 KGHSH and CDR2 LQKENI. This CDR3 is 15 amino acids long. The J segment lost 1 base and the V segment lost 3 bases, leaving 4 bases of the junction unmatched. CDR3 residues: CASSPGQGSQETQYF. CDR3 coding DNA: TGTGCCAGCTCACCTGGACAGGGCAGCCAAGAGACCCAGTACTTC.

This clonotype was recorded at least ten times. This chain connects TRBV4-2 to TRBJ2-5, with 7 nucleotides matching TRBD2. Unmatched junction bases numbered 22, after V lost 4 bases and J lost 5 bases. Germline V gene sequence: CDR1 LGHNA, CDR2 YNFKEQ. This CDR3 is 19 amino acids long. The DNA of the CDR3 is TGTGCCAGCAGCCGTGATGTCACCCGGGGTAGCGGGCTTTTGGAGACCCAGTACTTC. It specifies CASSRDVTRGSGLLETQYF.

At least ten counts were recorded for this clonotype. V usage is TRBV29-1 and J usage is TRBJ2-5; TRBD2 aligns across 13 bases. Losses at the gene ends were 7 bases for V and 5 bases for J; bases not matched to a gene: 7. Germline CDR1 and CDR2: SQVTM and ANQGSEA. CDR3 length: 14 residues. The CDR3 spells CSGRLAGGFETQYF. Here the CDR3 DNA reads TGCAGCGGCCGACTAGCGGGAGGTTTTGAGACCCAGTACTTC.

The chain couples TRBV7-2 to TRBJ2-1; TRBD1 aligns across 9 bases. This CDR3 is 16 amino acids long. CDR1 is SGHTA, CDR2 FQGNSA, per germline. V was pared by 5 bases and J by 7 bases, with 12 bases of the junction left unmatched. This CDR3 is CASSPVYGTGTNEQFF. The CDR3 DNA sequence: TGTGCCAGCAGCCCCGTTTACGGGACAGGGACTAATGAGCAGTTCTTC.

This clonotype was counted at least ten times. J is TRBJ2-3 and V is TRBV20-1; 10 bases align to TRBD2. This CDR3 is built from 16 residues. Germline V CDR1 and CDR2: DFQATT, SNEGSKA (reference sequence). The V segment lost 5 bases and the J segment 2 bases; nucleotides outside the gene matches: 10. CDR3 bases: TGCAGTGCTGAGAGGGAGCGGGGGGGTCTCACAGATACGCAGTATTTT. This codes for CSAERERGGLTDTQYF.

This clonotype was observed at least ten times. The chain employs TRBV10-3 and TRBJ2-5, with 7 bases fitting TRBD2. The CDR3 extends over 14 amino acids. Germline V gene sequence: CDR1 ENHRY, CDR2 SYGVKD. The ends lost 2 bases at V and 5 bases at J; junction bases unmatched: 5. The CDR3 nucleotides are TGTGCCATCAGTGAGCGGGAGGCTCGGGAGACCCAGTACTTC. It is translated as CAISEREARETQYF.

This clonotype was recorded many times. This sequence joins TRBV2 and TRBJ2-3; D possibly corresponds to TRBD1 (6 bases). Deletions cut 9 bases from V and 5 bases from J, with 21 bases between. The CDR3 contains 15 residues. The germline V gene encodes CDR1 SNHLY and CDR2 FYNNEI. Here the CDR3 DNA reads TGTGCCAGTAACAGGGTCCTTTTAGGAAGAGATACGCAGTATTTT. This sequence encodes CASNRVLLGRDTQYF. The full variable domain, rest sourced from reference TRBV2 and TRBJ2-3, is EPEVTQTPSHQVTQMGQEVILRCVPISNHLYFYWYRQILGQKVEFLVSFYNNEISEKSEIFDDQFSVERPDGSNFTLKIRSTKLEDSAMYFCASNRVLLGRDTQYFGPGTRLTVL.

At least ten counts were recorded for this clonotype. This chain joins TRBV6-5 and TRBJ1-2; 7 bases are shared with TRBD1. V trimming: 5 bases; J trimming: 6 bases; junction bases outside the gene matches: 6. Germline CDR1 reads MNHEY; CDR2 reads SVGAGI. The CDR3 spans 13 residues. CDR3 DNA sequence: TGTGCCAGCAGTAACAGACAGGGAGATGGCTACACCTTC. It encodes CASSNRQGDGYTF.

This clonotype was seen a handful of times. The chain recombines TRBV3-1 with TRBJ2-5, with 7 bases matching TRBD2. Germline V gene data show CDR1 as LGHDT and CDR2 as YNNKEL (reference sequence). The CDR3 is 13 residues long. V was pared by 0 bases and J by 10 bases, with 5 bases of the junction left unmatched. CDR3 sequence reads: CASSQDEGGVQYF. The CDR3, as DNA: TGTGCCAGCAGCCAAGATGAGGGAGGGGTCCAGTACTTC.